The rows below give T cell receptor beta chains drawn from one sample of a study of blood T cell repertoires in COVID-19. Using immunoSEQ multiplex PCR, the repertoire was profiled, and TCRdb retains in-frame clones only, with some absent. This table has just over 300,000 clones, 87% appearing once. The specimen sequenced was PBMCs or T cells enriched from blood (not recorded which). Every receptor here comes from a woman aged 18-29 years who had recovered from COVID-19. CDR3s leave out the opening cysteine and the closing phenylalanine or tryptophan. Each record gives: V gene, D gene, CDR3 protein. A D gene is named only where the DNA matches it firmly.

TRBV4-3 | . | ASSQGLGGEQY
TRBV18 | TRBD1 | ASSRGGGQANEQF
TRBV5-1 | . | ASSLVRSVTEAF
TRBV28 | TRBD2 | ASSLTSGWNEQF
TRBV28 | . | ASSSALWTAGGNTIY
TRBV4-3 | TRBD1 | ASSQTQDRENTEAF
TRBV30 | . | AWSARGLVQPQH
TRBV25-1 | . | ASRWGQNTEAF
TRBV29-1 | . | SVEVDSGYT
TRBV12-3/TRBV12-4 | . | ASSPGYSYEQY
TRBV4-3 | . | ASSLSGGYTGELF
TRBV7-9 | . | ASSQAQGGGETQY
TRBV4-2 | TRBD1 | ASSQGVSSYNEQF
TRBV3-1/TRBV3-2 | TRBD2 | ASSPAGTPPKQY
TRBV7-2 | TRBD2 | ASSFGGGAGKAKNIQY
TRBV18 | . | ASSRRGWNSPLH
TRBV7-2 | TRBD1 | ASSFRQGIYEKLF
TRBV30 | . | AWSVTSRPPQH
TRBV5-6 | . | ASSLAGDSNQPQH
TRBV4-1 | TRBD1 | ASSQDGAGGYSEQY
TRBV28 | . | ATLGGLNTEAF
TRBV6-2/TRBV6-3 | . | ASSLPAGSYEQY
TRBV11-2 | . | ASSLELAAYEQY
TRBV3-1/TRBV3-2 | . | ASSQVEGGAAPLH
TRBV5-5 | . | ASSLQGQETQY
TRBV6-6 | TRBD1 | ASNGQGVSSPLH
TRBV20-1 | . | SASRGGQRNSNQPQH
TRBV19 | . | ASMDSYNTGELF
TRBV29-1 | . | SVVKSQRTEAF
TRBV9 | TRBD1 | ASSGVTGGADYGYT
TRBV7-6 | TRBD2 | ASSLTSGPTYEQY
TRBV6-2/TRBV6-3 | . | ASSYTRDKINYGYT
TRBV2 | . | ASSRQLSNQPQH
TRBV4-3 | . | ASSQEDNSGANVLT
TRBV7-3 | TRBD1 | ASSRTGTGVAQY
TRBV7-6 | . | ASSRERESGELF
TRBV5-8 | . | ASSPVSGLGAKNIQY
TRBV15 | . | ATSRDPGSGNTIY
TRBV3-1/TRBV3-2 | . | ASSPLVATNEKLF
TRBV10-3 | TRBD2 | AIRTPSGRPNNEQF
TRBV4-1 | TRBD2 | ASSQTSANTGELF
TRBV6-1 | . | ASSEPGPYEQY
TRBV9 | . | ASSVGAGKDYEQY